These 3 T cell receptor beta chains share one sample of origin, sequenced in a study of blood T cell repertoires in COVID-19. Measured with immunoSEQ multiplex PCR; TCRdb has only the in-frame clones, and not every one. The sample consists of over 25,000 clones, about 90% of them appearing once. The source material was peripheral blood. The origin of the receptors is a man aged 70 or older with active or convalescent COVID-19.

The chain has TRBV20-1 and TRBJ2-1; D is undetermined. Between the trimmed V and J ends, which lost 6 bases and 4 bases, there was a span of 4 bases. Germline CDR1 and CDR2: DFQATT and SNEGSKA (reference sequence). This CDR3 spans 10 amino acids. This CDR3 reads CSAEYNEQFF. In DNA form, the CDR3 reads TGCAGTGCAGAGTACAATGAGCAGTTCTTC.

The chain is built from TRBV5-4 and TRBJ2-6; 9 bases align to TRBD1. Germline lookup yields CDR1 SGHNT and CDR2 YYREEE (reference sequence). This CDR3 spans 15 amino acids. V lost 4 bases to trimming and J lost 2 bases; unmatched junction nucleotides: 1. The DNA for the CDR3 is TGTGCCAGCAGCAGGGACAGGGCTGGGGCCAACGTCCTGACTTTC. Amino acid sequence: CASSRDRAGANVLTF.

The chain carries TRBV30 and TRBJ2-7; D may be TRBD2 (5 bases). Trimming left V 5 bases short and J 6 bases short, with 11 bases between. The CDR3 spans 11 residues. CDR1 and CDR2 (germline): GTSNPN, SVGIG (reference sequence). This CDR3 reads CAWGSRGEQYF. In nucleotides, the CDR3 is TGTGCCTGGGGATCCCGGGGCGAGCAGTACTTC.